Listed here are 23 T cell receptor beta chains from one sample, sequenced in a study of T cell responses to AZD1222 COVID-19 vaccine. TCRdb's table, derived via immunoSEQ multiplex PCR, lists solely in-frame clones and lacks some. This table holds some 25,000 clones, around 87% found once. Source: peripheral blood, taken 28 days after the second AZD1222 dose. These receptors originate from an adult who received the AZD1222 COVID-19 vaccine.

This clone was observed once. The genes are TRBV6-4 and TRBJ2-2, with TRBD1 identical over 8 bases. This CDR3 contains 15 residues. Germline loops: CDR1 MRHNA, CDR2 SNTAGT. V lost 6 bases to trimming and J lost 7 bases; unmatched junction nucleotides: 10. The CDR3 region has the DNA TGTGCCAGCAGACCGGGCCCAACAGGGGGCGGGGAGCTGTTTTTT. It is translated as CASRPGPTGGGELFF.

A note on this clone: Mismatch with germline at one junction end may stem from a read error. The J gene is TRBJ2-7, the V gene TRBV5-3, with D possibly matching TRBD2 (6 bases). TRBV5-3 is recorded as an ORF, its role being uncertain. This CDR3 comprises 14 residues. The CDR3 reads CARSPVDYGGESNF. The CDR3 DNA reads as TGTGCCAGAAGCCCGGTGGACTACGGTGGGGAATCAAACTTC.

The V and J genes are TRBV14 and TRBJ2-3, with no clear D. The CDR3 covers 11 residues. Germline V lookup: CDR1 SGHDN, CDR2 FVKESK. V lost 3 bases, J lost 6 bases, and 4 bases lay in between. The CDR3 DNA reads as TGTGCCAGCAGCCAGTTTGATACGCAGTATTTT. This translates into CASSQFDTQYF.

The CDR3 loop reads CASSLLGREQFF. CDR3 bases: TGTGCCAGCAGCTTACTAGGGAGGGAGCAGTTCTTC. The chain recombines TRBV7-3 with TRBJ2-1; D may be TRBD2 (6 bases). The CDR3 runs to 12 residues. V was clipped by 2 bases and J by 10 bases, with 9 bases between them. Per germline, CDR1 SGHTA and CDR2 FQGTGA.

The J gene is TRBJ2-1, the V gene TRBV4-1; D possibly corresponds to TRBD2 (6 bases). The CDR3 loop spans 16 amino acids. CDR1 is MGHRA, CDR2 YSYEKL, per germline. V gave up 5 bases and J gave up 3 bases, with 17 bases separating them. CDR3 coding DNA: TGCGCCAGCAGCTCCCGACTAGTCGATGGCTACAATGAGCAGTTCTTC. Translated, it gives CASSSRLVDGYNEQFF.

This chain connects TRBV20-1 to TRBJ2-7; possible D gene TRBD2, 5 bases. Germline V gene lookup returns CDR1 DFQATT and CDR2 SNEGSKA (reference sequence). The CDR3 runs 15 residues. The V end lost 3 bases, the J end lost 0 bases, and 15 bases lay between the germline ends. For the CDR3, the DNA is TGCAGTGCTAGTGGATCTAGCCAAAACTCCTACGAGCAGTACTTC. It specifies CSASGSSQNSYEQYF.

J is TRBJ2-7 and V is TRBV27; D unclear. The ends were cut back, 2 bases at V and 3 bases at J, with 11 bases in the middle. In germline, CDR1 is MNHEY, CDR2 SMNVEV (reference sequence). CDR3 length equals 14 residues. DNA of the CDR3: TGTGCCAGCAGTTTAACCAGAACCAGCTACGAGCAGTACTTC. Its translation is CASSLTRTSYEQYF.

V usage is TRBV30 and J usage is TRBJ1-3; D gene uncertain. Per germline, CDR1 GTSNPN and CDR2 SVGIG (reference sequence). Deletions cut 1 base from V and 0 bases from J, with 7 bases between. The CDR3 covers 14 residues. CDR3 sequence (DNA): TGTGCCTGGAGTGAGGGCTACTCTGGAAACACCATATATTTT. Translating it yields CAWSEGYSGNTIYF.

This clone was observed a single time. The chain recombines TRBV30 with TRBJ1-4, with unresolved D. Per the germline V gene, CDR1 is GTSNPN and CDR2 is SVGIG (reference sequence). The ends were cut back, 3 bases at V and 5 bases at J, with 19 bases in the middle. This CDR3 has 16 amino acids. The CDR3 spells CAWRTILGGRNEKLFF. The CDR3 DNA sequence: TGTGCCTGGAGAACAATCCTCGGAGGACGAAATGAAAAACTGTTTTTT.

This chain uses TRBV7-8 with TRBJ1-2; perhaps TRBD1 as D (6 bases). V lost 0 bases and J lost 4, with 12 bases in between. Germline V gene data show CDR1 as SGHVS and CDR2 as FQNEAQ. The CDR3 runs 15 residues. Here the CDR3 DNA reads TGTGCCAGCAGCTTAGCGGCGACAGGTAGCTATGGCTACACCTTC. Its translation is CASSLAATGSYGYTF.

This clone was seen more than once but under ten times. The chain uses TRBV9 and TRBJ1-6; D not certain. The CDR3 runs 14 residues. The V gene lost 0 bases and the J gene lost 3 bases, with 4 bases spanning the gap. Germline CDR1 is SGDLS and CDR2 is YYNGEE. CDR3 loop: CASSVVGYNSPLHF. The CDR3 nucleotides read TGTGCCAGCAGCGTAGTGGGCTATAATTCACCCCTCCACTTT.

The V gene is TRBV18, the J gene TRBJ2-4; D is possibly TRBD2 (6 bases). The ends were cut back, 5 bases at V and 1 base at J, with 21 bases in the middle. Germline values: CDR1 KGHSH, CDR2 LQKENI. The length of the CDR3 is 18 residues. CDR3 nucleotides: TGTGCCAGCTCATCCCAGTATAGCGGCGGAGGGGCCAAAAACATTCAGTACTTC. Protein sequence: CASSSQYSGGGAKNIQYF.

V and J are TRBV28 and TRBJ2-7; D possibly corresponds to TRBD2 (6 bases). Trimming took 8 bases from V and 5 from J, leaving 19 bases between them. The CDR3 runs 14 residues. The germline V gene has CDR1 MDHEN and CDR2 SYDVKM. In nucleotides, the CDR3 is TGTGCCAGCCGGACAACTAGCCCCAGGGACGAGCAGTACTTC. Translated: CASRTTSPRDEQYF.

The chain employs TRBV18 and TRBJ1-1; D call uncertain. The CDR3 consists of 15 residues. Germline V gives CDR1 KGHSH, CDR2 LQKENI. Between the trimmed V and J ends, which lost 1 base and 0 bases, there was a span of 9 bases. CDR3 loop: CASSPHPEMNTEAFF. In DNA form, the CDR3 reads TGTGCCAGCTCACCACATCCAGAGATGAACACTGAAGCTTTCTTT.

The J gene is TRBJ2-1, the V gene TRBV11-3; TRBD2 is a possible D gene (7 bases). This CDR3 region has 15 residues. From germline, CDR1 is SGHNT and CDR2 YENEEA. Between the trimmed V and J ends, which lost 6 bases and 10 bases, there was a span of 22 bases. CDR3 nucleotides: TGTGCCAGCAGTCAAATTATAGGGGGGGTCCCCGAGCAGTTCTTC. Protein sequence: CASSQIIGGVPEQFF.

A few counts support this clone. This sequence joins TRBV6-5 and TRBJ1-6; D is perhaps TRBD1 (6 bases). This CDR3 comprises 14 residues. Trimming removed 5 bases at V and 10 bases at J, with 15 bases between. Germline V gene data show CDR1 as MNHEY and CDR2 as SVGAGI. CDR3: CASSLDRSNSPLHF. The DNA of the CDR3 is TGTGCCAGCAGTCTGGACAGATCGAACTCACCCCTCCACTTT.

This clone was picked up a small number of times. The V call is TRBV19, the J call TRBJ2-7; 8 positions agree with TRBD1. Germline CDR1 reads LNHDA; CDR2 reads SQIVND (reference sequence). V lost 1 base and J lost 2; bases outside the gene matches: 7. CDR3 length equals 16 residues. The CDR3 DNA reads TGTGCCAGTAGTATAGCCTCAGGACAGGGCCCCTACGAGCAGTACTTC. It codes for CASSIASGQGPYEQYF.

The chain employs TRBV28 and TRBJ2-7; unclear D gene. CDR1 is MDHEN and CDR2 is SYDVKM in the germline V gene. The CDR3 is 15 amino acids. Trimming took off 5 bases at V and 4 bases at J, with 18 bases between the two ends. The CDR3 DNA sequence: TGTGCCAGCAGTCCCCCGTCGGCAATGCGGTACGAGCAGTACTTC. Its translation is CASSPPSAMRYEQYF.

The chain is built from TRBV7-9 and TRBJ2-7, with D tentatively TRBD1 (6 bases). Trimming removed 1 base at V and 4 bases at J, with 11 bases between. CDR1 is SEHNR and CDR2 is FQNEAQ in the germline V gene (reference sequence). This CDR3 has 14 residues. The CDR3 loop is CASSLVVRGYEQYF. The CDR3 DNA reads TGTGCCAGCAGCTTAGTGGTCAGGGGTTACGAGCAGTACTTC.

The chain uses TRBV15 and TRBJ2-1; D perhaps matches TRBD1 (5 bases). CDR3 length: 16 residues. In germline, CDR1 is LNHNV, CDR2 YYDKDF (reference sequence). The ends were cut back, 1 base at V and 4 bases at J, with 14 bases in the middle. CDR3 loop: CATSRGGLGEYNEQFF. For the CDR3, the DNA is TGTGCCACCAGCAGAGGCGGTTTAGGGGAATACAATGAGCAGTTCTTC.

This clone has just a few counts. The chain joins TRBV5-1 to TRBJ2-3; D is unresolved. Per the germline V gene, CDR1 is SGHRS and CDR2 is YFSETQ. This CDR3 has 15 residues. The ends were cut back, 4 bases at V and 0 bases at J, with 12 bases in the middle. The CDR3 spells CASSPLLGSTDTQYF. The CDR3 nucleotides read TGCGCCAGCAGCCCTCTGTTGGGTAGCACAGATACGCAGTATTTT. The full variable domain, completed using reference TRBV5-1 and TRBJ2-3, is KAGVTQTPRYLIKTRGQQVTLSCSPISGHRSVSWYQQTPGQGLQFLFEYFSETQRNKGNFPGRFSGRQFSNSRSEMNVSTLELGDSALYLCASSPLLGSTDTQYFGPGTRLTVL.

This clone was seen once. This chain uses TRBV9 with TRBJ2-1; D might be TRBD1 (6 bases). The V end was cut by 3 bases, the J end by 4 bases, with 11 bases between. CDR1 SGDLS and CDR2 YYNGEE come from the germline V gene. The CDR3 runs 14 residues. The CDR3 nucleotides read TGTGCCAGCAGCGACATACAGGGTTACAATGAGCAGTTCTTC. Residues: CASSDIQGYNEQFF.

The gene calls are TRBV7-3 and TRBJ2-3; a weak D match, TRBD2 (5 bases). Germline V lookup: CDR1 SGHTA, CDR2 FQGTGA. This CDR3 region has 17 residues. Trimming stripped 5 bases from V and 0 bases from J, with 18 bases between. The chain's CDR3 is CASSPHTGNPSTDTQYF. CDR3 DNA: TGTGCCAGCAGCCCCCATACGGGGAACCCTAGCACAGATACGCAGTATTTT.